The T cell receptor (beta chain) described here comes from a study of identical twins. Whole-study results and caveats: Carriage of fewer insertions was seen in abundant cord blood beta clonotypes, whereas memory repertoires showed none. Excess sharing between twins was weaker in beta out-of-frame sequences. It was possible that invariant MAIT and iNKT cells partly confounded the zero-insertion analyses.

The ends lost 6 bases at V and 5 bases at J; junction bases unmatched: 7. This CDR3 contains 14 residues. Notes on this clonotype: Antigen unknown.

TCRdb fed the 5' RACE reads into MiXCR, producing one record per CDR3 protein. The sample lists roughly 1.6 million distinct CDR3 sequences, around 29% occurring once. The J gene is TRBJ2-3, the V gene TRBV12-3 or TRBV12-4; 8 positions match TRBD2. This clonotype originated in a newborn girl in good health. Material for sequencing was cord blood. In DNA form, the CDR3 reads TGTGCCAGCAGATGGGAGCTAGCGGGAGATACGCAGTATTTT. This gives the protein CASRWELAGDTQYF.